This TCR beta chain was captured in a study of OX40 agonist ivuxolimab in advanced cancers. In the study overall: Patients assigned to dose escalation were diagnosed with hepatocellular carcinoma, melanoma, renal cell or head and neck cancer. Study-wide results and limits: Dose levels from 0.1 to 3.0 mg/kg saw CD4+ and CD8+ blood T cells expand clonally by week 6. Researchers report that CD8+ T cells had, on average, more expanded clones than CD4+.

In regard to this clone: Antigen unknown.

Here immunoSEQ multiplex PCR was the method, and the copy in TCRdb shows in-frame clones only, minus some. The sample records some 25,000 clones, approximately 86% being singletons. This CDR3 has 13 amino acids. Trimming took off 1 base at V and 7 bases at J, with 8 bases between the two ends. The germline V gene encodes CDR1 MGHRA and CDR2 YSYEKL. This clonotype originated in an adult with an advanced solid tumor such as melanoma, head and neck, liver or kidney cancer. This specimen consisted of CD4+ or CD8+ T cells sorted from blood, obtained in a trial of the OX40 agonist ivuxolimab. The chain carries TRBV4-1 and TRBJ1-5, with D uncertain. Here the CDR3 DNA reads TGCGCCAGCAGCCAAGTGCCTGGACAGCCCCAGCATTTT. Encoded protein: CASSQVPGQPQHF.